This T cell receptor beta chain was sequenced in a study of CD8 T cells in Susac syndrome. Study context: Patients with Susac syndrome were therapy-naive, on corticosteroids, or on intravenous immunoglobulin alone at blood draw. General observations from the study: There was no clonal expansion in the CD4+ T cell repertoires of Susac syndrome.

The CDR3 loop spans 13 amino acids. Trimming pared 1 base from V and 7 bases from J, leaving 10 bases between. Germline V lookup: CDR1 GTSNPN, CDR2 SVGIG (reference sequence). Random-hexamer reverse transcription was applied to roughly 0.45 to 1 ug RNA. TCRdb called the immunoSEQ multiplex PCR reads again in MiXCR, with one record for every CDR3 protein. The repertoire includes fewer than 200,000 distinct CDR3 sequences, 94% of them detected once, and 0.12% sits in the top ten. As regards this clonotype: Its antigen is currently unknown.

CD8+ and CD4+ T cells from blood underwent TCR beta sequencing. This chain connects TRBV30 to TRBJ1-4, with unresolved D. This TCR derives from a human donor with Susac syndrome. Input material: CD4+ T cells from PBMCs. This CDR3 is CAWSGPEGEKLFF. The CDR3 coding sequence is TGTGCCTGGAGTGGCCCTGAGGGTGAAAAACTGTTTTTT.